The 24 T cell receptor beta chains given below trace back to one sample, sequenced in a study of T cell responses to AZD1222 COVID-19 vaccine. Generated by immunoSEQ multiplex PCR, the TCRdb table keeps only in-frame clones and is missing some. The table lists around 70,000 clones, 87% of them singletons. This sample comprised peripheral blood, obtained 28 days after the second AZD1222 dose. The receptors derive from an adult who received the AZD1222 COVID-19 vaccine.

A word on this clone: One end of the junction is discordant with germline, which a read error may explain. The chain carries TRBV18 and TRBJ1-1; D gene ambiguous. The CDR3 has 16 residues. Per germline, CDR1 KGHSH and CDR2 LQKENI. CDR3 region: CASSSRETAANIEAFF. DNA for the CDR3: TGTGCCAGCTCATCTCGGGAGACCGCGGCGAACATTGAAGCTTTCTTT.

The CDR3 DNA follows: TGTGCCAGCAGCTCCCCTGGGACAGGCAACTATGGCTACACCTTC. Protein: CASSSPGTGNYGYTF. The chain employs TRBV7-2 and TRBJ1-2; 8 positions agree with TRBD1. Germline lookup yields CDR1 SGHTA and CDR2 FQGNSA. CDR3 length: 15 residues. The ends lost 4 bases at V and 2 bases at J; junction bases unmatched: 6.

The chain combines TRBV2 with TRBJ1-5, with 7 bases that match TRBD1. CDR1 and CDR2 (germline): SNHLY, FYNNEI. The CDR3 covers 13 residues. V was pared by 6 bases and J by 3 bases, with 2 bases of the junction left unmatched. CDR3 coding DNA: TGTGCCAGCAGGGGGACAGACAATCAGCCCCAGCATTTT. Its translation is CASRGTDNQPQHF.

This sequence joins TRBV7-2 and TRBJ2-7, with 10 positions matching TRBD2. Germline CDR1 is SGHTA and CDR2 is FQGNSA. CDR3 length: 15 amino acids. V shed 5 bases and J 3 bases; nucleotides not matched to a gene: 7. The CDR3 sequence is CASSLGTSDYYEQYF. The CDR3 nucleotides read TGTGCCAGCAGCCTCGGGACTAGCGACTACTACGAGCAGTACTTC.

The chain has TRBV3-1 (or the pseudogene TRBV3-2) and TRBJ2-6; D tentatively fits TRBD1 or TRBD2 (6 bases each). Germline V gene sequence: CDR1 LGHDT, CDR2 YNNKEL (reference sequence). CDR3 size: 15 residues. V lost 3 bases and J lost 11, with 17 bases in between. CDR3 amino acids: CASSHLLGGPDVLTF. The DNA of the CDR3 is TGTGCCAGCAGCCACTTATTAGGGGGGCCCGACGTCCTGACTTTC.

The chain couples TRBV19 to TRBJ1-2, with 11 bases that match TRBD1. In germline, CDR1 is LNHDA, CDR2 SQIVND (reference sequence). The CDR3 is 15 residues long. The junction had 11 bases not matched to a gene; V was cut back by 6 bases and J by 8 bases. CDR3: CASSKIGTGGRGYTF. The CDR3 region has the DNA TGTGCCAGTAGCAAAATCGGGACAGGGGGACGCGGCTACACCTTC.

The V call is TRBV5-1, the J call TRBJ2-1; D remains ambiguous. CDR1 and CDR2 (germline): SGHRS, YFSETQ. Trimming left V 0 bases short and J 11 bases short, with 12 bases between. The CDR3 is 13 amino acids. The chain's CDR3 is CASSLGPPMKQFF. CDR3 DNA sequence: TGCGCCAGCAGCTTGGGGCCCCCCATGAAGCAGTTCTTC. Based on the CDR3 plus reference TRBV5-1 and TRBJ2-1, the full variable domain is KAGVTQTPRYLIKTRGQQVTLSCSPISGHRSVSWYQQTPGQGLQFLFEYFSETQRNKGNFPGRFSGRQFSNSRSEMNVSTLELGDSALYLCASSLGPPMKQFFGPGTRLTVL.

The chain employs TRBV7-6 and TRBJ2-2, with 7 bases identical to TRBD2. The CDR3 extends over 16 amino acids. The junction had 6 bases not matched to a gene; V was cut back by 2 bases and J by 3 bases. Germline V gene sequence: CDR1 SGHVS, CDR2 FNYEAQ. The CDR3 here is CASSLSSGIDTGELFF. DNA for the CDR3: TGTGCCAGCAGCTTATCCAGCGGGATTGACACCGGGGAGCTGTTTTTT.

This clone turned up a few times. The identical CDR3 is also encoded by other nucleotide sequences in the sample. The chain combines TRBV18 with TRBJ2-7; the match to TRBD1 covers 8 bases. V trimming: 3 bases; J trimming: 3 bases; junction bases outside the gene matches: 4. CDR1 and CDR2 (germline): KGHSH, LQKENI. This CDR3 comprises 14 residues. CDR3 loop: CASSPGTGHYEQYF. The CDR3 DNA sequence: TGTGCCAGCTCACCCGGGACAGGACACTACGAGCAGTACTTC.

The rearrangement links TRBV19 to TRBJ1-1, with 7 bases identical to TRBD1. Germline lookup yields CDR1 LNHDA and CDR2 SQIVND (reference sequence). This CDR3 has 14 residues. Unmatched junction bases numbered 3, after V lost 4 bases and J lost 1 base. The DNA of the CDR3 is TGTGCCAGTAGTAGACGACAGGGGAACACTGAAGCTTTCTTT. It codes for CASSRRQGNTEAFF.

This chain uses TRBV24-1 with TRBJ2-3, with TRBD2 matching over 8 bases. Germline CDR1 reads KGHDR; CDR2 reads SFDVKD. Germline trimming cut 5 bases from V and 6 bases from J; bases unmatched to any gene: 9. The CDR3 extends over 15 amino acids. CDR3: CATSGAGEGGDTQYF. CDR3 sequence (DNA): TGTGCCACCAGTGGAGCGGGAGAGGGGGGGGATACGCAGTATTTT.

V gene TRBV6-1 combines with J gene TRBJ2-7, with D perhaps TRBD1 (6 bases). CDR1 and CDR2 (germline): MNHNS, SASEGT. The ends were cut back, 3 bases at V and 2 bases at J, with 11 bases in the middle. This CDR3 spans 14 amino acids. The CDR3: CASSDGAGAYEQYF. CDR3 DNA sequence: TGTGCCAGCAGTGATGGGGCAGGGGCCTACGAGCAGTACTTC.

The chain employs TRBV9 and TRBJ2-1; 9 bases fit TRBD2. Germline lookup yields CDR1 SGDLS and CDR2 YYNGEE. The CDR3 extends over 20 amino acids. With 0 bases clipped from V and 3 bases from J, the junction kept 16 bases outside the gene matches. The CDR3 DNA reads TGTGCCAGCAGCGTAGCTACGGATTTGCTCGAGCGGGAGGTCTACAATGAGCAGTTCTTC. This gives the protein CASSVATDLLEREVYNEQFF.

The chain combines TRBV11-1 with TRBJ1-1; D is uncertain. The germline V gene has CDR1 SGHAT and CDR2 FQDESV (reference sequence). The CDR3 spans 16 residues. Deletions cut 7 bases from V and 1 base from J, with 19 bases between. The CDR3 sequence: CASTSEVRGPNTEAFF. For the CDR3, the DNA is TGTGCCAGCACTTCCGAGGTTCGGGGTCCGAACACTGAAGCTTTCTTT.

The sample holds a few counts of this clone. This chain connects TRBV6-5 to TRBJ1-6; D unclear. The ends were cut back, 6 bases at V and 5 bases at J, with 17 bases in the middle. CDR1 is MNHEY and CDR2 is SVGAGI in the germline V gene. The CDR3 is made up of 16 amino acids. DNA for the CDR3: TGTGCCAGCAGATACGGAGTCCAGGCCCATAATTCACCCCTCCACTTT. It is translated as CASRYGVQAHNSPLHF.

This clone was observed a single time. V and J are TRBV10-3 and TRBJ1-2; D gene ambiguous. The CDR3 sequence is 18 residues long. In germline, CDR1 is ENHRY, CDR2 SYGVKD. V was shortened by 3 bases and J by 0 bases, with 20 bases between the two germline ends. CDR3 region: CAISDAPHSANANYGYTF. Written as DNA, the CDR3 is TGTGCCATCAGTGATGCCCCGCACAGCGCAAACGCTAACTATGGCTACACCTTC.

This clone was counted only a few times. This rearrangement joins TRBV6-5 to TRBJ1-1; D might be TRBD1 (5 bases). V dropped 0 bases and J dropped 1 base, with 12 bases sitting between them. Germline values: CDR1 MNHEY, CDR2 SVGAGI. The CDR3 has 16 residues. This chain's CDR3 is CASSYSYPTENTEAFF. CDR3 nucleotides: TGTGCCAGCAGTTACTCCTACCCGACAGAGAACACTGAAGCTTTCTTT.

The chain recombines TRBV3-1 (or the pseudogene TRBV3-2) with TRBJ1-2; D not resolved. Germline V gives CDR1 LGHDT, CDR2 YNNKEL (reference sequence). Trimming pared 1 base from V and 8 bases from J, leaving 11 bases between. This CDR3 comprises 13 residues. The chain's CDR3 is CASSQGRVYGYTF. The CDR3 DNA is TGTGCCAGCAGCCAAGGTCGGGTGTACGGCTACACCTTC.

This clone showed up just once. The chain uses TRBV2 and TRBJ2-1, with D unclear. From germline, CDR1 is SNHLY and CDR2 FYNNEI. V was trimmed by 7 bases and J by 6 bases, leaving 16 bases between them. This CDR3 region has 14 residues. CDR3 nucleotide sequence: TGTGCCAGCACGGGTTTAGTCCCCCCCAATGAGCAGTTCTTC. This codes for CASTGLVPPNEQFF.

The chain uses TRBV10-3 and TRBJ2-5; D remains unclear. V gave up 0 bases and J gave up 2 bases, with 10 bases separating them. Germline loops: CDR1 ENHRY, CDR2 SYGVKD. This CDR3 is built from 15 residues. The CDR3 spells CAISESLNPQETQYF. The DNA of the CDR3 is TGTGCCATCAGTGAGTCGCTAAATCCACAAGAGACCCAGTACTTC.

The chain combines TRBV19 with TRBJ1-2; D is perhaps TRBD1 (5 bases). The CDR3 spans 14 residues. V was shortened by 2 bases and J by 4 bases, with 11 bases between the two germline ends. The germline V gene encodes CDR1 LNHDA and CDR2 SQIVND (reference sequence). CDR3 nucleotide sequence: TGTGCCAGTAGTATACAGGGCTCATTCTATGGCTACACCTTC. Translation: CASSIQGSFYGYTF. Together with reference TRBV19 and TRBJ1-2, the CDR3 gives the full variable domain: DGGITQSPKYLFRKEGQNVTLSCEQNLNHDAMYWYRQDPGQGLRLIYYSQIVNDFQKGDIAEGYSVSREKKESFPLTVTSAQKNPTAFYLCASSIQGSFYGYTFGSGTRLTVV.

This chain uses TRBV2 with TRBJ2-6, with a tentative D call TRBD2 (5 bases). CDR3 size: 14 residues. Germline V gene sequence: CDR1 SNHLY, CDR2 FYNNEI. V lost 8 bases and J lost 0, with 8 bases in between. As DNA, the CDR3 is TGTGCCAGCCCCCGGGACTCTGGGGCCAACGTCCTGACTTTC. This gives the protein CASPRDSGANVLTF.

This clone was observed once. The chain combines TRBV6-5 with TRBJ2-2; tentatively, D is TRBD1 or TRBD2 (5 bases each). The CDR3 spans 13 residues. Germline lookup yields CDR1 MNHEY and CDR2 SVGAGI. V shed 5 bases and J shed 7 bases, with 11 bases lying between them. This CDR3 reads CASSRDLLGELFF. CDR3 bases: TGTGCCAGCAGTCGGGACCTCCTCGGGGAGCTGTTTTTT.

The chain couples TRBV6-1 to TRBJ1-5; 7 positions match TRBD1. The CDR3 is 14 residues long. J was trimmed by 5 bases and V by 1 base; bases with no gene match: 2. CDR1 and CDR2 from the germline V gene are MNHNS and SASEGT. This chain's CDR3 is CASSEVDRDQPQHF. CDR3 sequence (DNA): TGTGCCAGCAGTGAAGTAGACAGGGATCAGCCCCAGCATTTT.